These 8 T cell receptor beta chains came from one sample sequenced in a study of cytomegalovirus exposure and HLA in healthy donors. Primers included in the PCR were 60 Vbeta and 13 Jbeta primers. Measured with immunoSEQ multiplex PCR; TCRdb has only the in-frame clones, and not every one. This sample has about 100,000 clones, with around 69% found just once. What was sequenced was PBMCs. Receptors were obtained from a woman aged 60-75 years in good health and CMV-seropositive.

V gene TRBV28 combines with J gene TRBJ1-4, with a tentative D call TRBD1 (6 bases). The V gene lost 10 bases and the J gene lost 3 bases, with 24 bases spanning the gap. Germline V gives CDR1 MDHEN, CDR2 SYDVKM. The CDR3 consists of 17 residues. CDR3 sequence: CATIRGRINRANEKLFF. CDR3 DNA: TGTGCCACCATAAGGGGACGAATAAACAGGGCTAATGAAAAACTGTTTTTT.

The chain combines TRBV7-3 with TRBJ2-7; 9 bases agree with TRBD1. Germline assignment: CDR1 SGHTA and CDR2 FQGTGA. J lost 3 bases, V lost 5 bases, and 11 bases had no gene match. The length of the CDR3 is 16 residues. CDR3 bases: TGTGCCAGCAGCCCCAACCCCGGGACAGGGTTCTACGAGCAGTACTTC. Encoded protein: CASSPNPGTGFYEQYF.

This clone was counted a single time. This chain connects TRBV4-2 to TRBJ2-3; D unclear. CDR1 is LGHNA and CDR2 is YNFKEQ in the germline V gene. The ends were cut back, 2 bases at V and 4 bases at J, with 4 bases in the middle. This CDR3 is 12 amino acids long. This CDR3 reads CASSQISDTQYF. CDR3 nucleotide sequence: TGTGCCAGCAGCCAAATATCAGATACGCAGTATTTT.

CDR3 sequence (DNA): TGTGCCAGTAGTATTCAGGGGCGGTACTATGGCTACACCTTC. Its translation: CASSIQGRYYGYTF. The genes are TRBV19 and TRBJ1-2, with D possibly matching TRBD1 (6 bases). CDR1 is LNHDA and CDR2 is SQIVND in the germline V gene (reference sequence). V gave up 3 bases and J gave up 3 bases, with 11 bases separating them. The CDR3 runs to 14 residues.

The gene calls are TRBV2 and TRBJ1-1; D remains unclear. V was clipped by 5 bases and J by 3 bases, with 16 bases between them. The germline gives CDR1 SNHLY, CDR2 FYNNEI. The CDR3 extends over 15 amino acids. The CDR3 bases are TGTGCCAGCAGTCGACCGACTAGCGACGACACTGAAGCTTTCTTT. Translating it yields CASSRPTSDDTEAFF. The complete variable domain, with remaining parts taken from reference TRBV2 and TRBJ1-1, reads EPEVTQTPSHQVTQMGQEVILRCVPISNHLYFYWYRQILGQKVEFLVSFYNNEISEKSEIFDDQFSVERPDGSNFTLKIRSTKLEDSAMYFCASSRPTSDDTEAFFGQGTRLTVV.

This chain's CDR3 is CASSSLGQLQETQYF. The DNA for the CDR3 is TGCGCCAGCAGCTCCCTTGGACAGCTCCAAGAGACCCAGTACTTC. The V gene is TRBV5-1, the J gene TRBJ2-5, with D possibly matching TRBD1 (6 bases). V gave up 3 bases and J gave up 1 base, with 13 bases separating them. CDR3 length equals 15 residues. The germline V gene encodes CDR1 SGHRS and CDR2 YFSETQ.

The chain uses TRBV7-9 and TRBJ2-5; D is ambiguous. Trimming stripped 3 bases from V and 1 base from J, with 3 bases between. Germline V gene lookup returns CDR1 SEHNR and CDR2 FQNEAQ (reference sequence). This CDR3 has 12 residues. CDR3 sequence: CASSLAQETQYF. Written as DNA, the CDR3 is TGTGCCAGCAGCTTGGCCCAAGAGACCCAGTACTTC.

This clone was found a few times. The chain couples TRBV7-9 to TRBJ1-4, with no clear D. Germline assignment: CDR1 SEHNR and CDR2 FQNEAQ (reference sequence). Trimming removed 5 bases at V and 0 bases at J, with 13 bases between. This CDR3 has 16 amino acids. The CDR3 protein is CASSPRTGATNEKLFF. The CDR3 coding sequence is TGTGCCAGCAGCCCCCGGACGGGAGCAACTAATGAAAAACTGTTTTTT. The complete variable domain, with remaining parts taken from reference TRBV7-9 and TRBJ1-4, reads DTGVSQNPRHKITKRGQNVTFRCDPISEHNRLYWYRQTLGQGPEFLTYFQNEAQLEKSRLLSDRFSAERPKGSFSTLEIQRTEQGDSAMYLCASSPRTGATNEKLFFGSGTQLSVL.